The clone carrying this TCR beta chain was seen only a few times. Its antigen is as yet unknown. Trimming removed 3 bases at V and 8 bases at J, with 13 bases between. Germline lookup yields CDR1 SGDLS and CDR2 YYNGEE. The CDR3 has 13 residues. Every donor was a healthy Caucasian. Template switching added a universal primer site; cDNA carried unique molecular identifiers. TCRdb re-called the 5' RACE reads through MiXCR, storing one row per CDR3 protein. The table lists 690,000 or so distinct CDR3 sequences, under 9% of them singletons. This sample stems from a study of identical twins. Study results and caveats: Compared with unrelated sharing, twin-shared out-of-frame alpha sequences had more low-probability sequences.

The data also belong to a second study, concerning yellow fever vaccine responses in identical twins.

The TCR sequence derives from a young woman in good health. The chain is built from TRBV9 and TRBJ2-3; D call uncertain. The specimen sequenced was PBMCs. CDR3 DNA sequence: TGTGCCAGCAGCGGTAGTGGGGTTGGTACGCAGTATTTT. It codes for CASSGSGVGTQYF.